This is a list of T cell receptor beta chains from one sample in a study of blood T cell repertoires in COVID-19. Sequenced by immunoSEQ multiplex PCR; TCRdb stores in-frame clones only, minus some. The sample has about 180,000 clones, 89% seen once; the top ten hold 2% to 2.5%. The specimen was PBMCs or T cells enriched from blood (not recorded which). Receptors originate from a woman in her forties with acute COVID-19. CDR3s include the opening cysteine and the closing phenylalanine or tryptophan. A D gene is named only where the DNA matches it firmly. Size is omitted from some rows. Given values are once, few, many or a class for expanded clones.

.	TRBV13	TRBD2	TRBJ2-1	TGTGCCAGCAGACTAGCGGGAGACTCGTACAATGAGCAGTTCTTC	CASRLAGDSYNEQFF
.	TRBV5-1	.	TRBJ2-3	TGCGCCAGCAGAATGGGGTCCGGGGGAAGCACAGATACGCAGTATTTT	CASRMGSGGSTDTQYF
.	TRBV7-9	TRBD2	TRBJ2-3	TGTGCCAGCAGCTCTAACTCGGGACTACGGAGTCTCACAGATACGCAGTATTTT	CASSSNSGLRSLTDTQYF
.	TRBV11-2	.	TRBJ2-5	TGTGCCAGCAGCTTATTAGCCGGGGTTCAAGAGACCCAGTACTTC	CASSLLAGVQETQYF
.	TRBV30	TRBD1	TRBJ1-2	TGTGCCTGCCAACGACAGGGTCTCTATGGCTACACCTTC	CACQRQGLYGYTF
once	TRBV6-5	TRBD2	TRBJ2-7	TGTGCCAGCAGTAGGACTAGCGGGAGGGAGCAGTACTTC	CASSRTSGREQYF
.	TRBV15	.	TRBJ1-4	TGTGCCACCAGCTCGTCCGGGGACACAACTAATGAAAAACTGTTTTTT	CATSSSGDTTNEKLFF
.	TRBV19	TRBD1	TRBJ1-1	TGTGCCAGTAGTAGTACAGGGGGCACTGAAGCTTTCTTT	CASSSTGGTEAFF
.	TRBV30	.	TRBJ1-2	TGTGCCTGGAGTGTACTGGGCAGGAATCCTCCTGGCTACACCTTC	CAWSVLGRNPPGYTF
.	TRBV7-2	TRBD2	TRBJ2-7	TGTGCCAGCAGCTTAATGATCGGGGGGGGACTCCACGAGCAGTACTTC	CASSLMIGGGLHEQYF
.	TRBV6-5	TRBD1	TRBJ1-1	TGTGCCAGCAGGATGGACAGGGGGGACACTGAAGCTTTCTTT	CASRMDRGDTEAFF
.	TRBV15	.	TRBJ2-4	TGTGCCACCAGCAGAGACAGGGGCTACATTCAGTACTTC	CATSRDRGYIQYF
.	TRBV7-8	.	TRBJ1-6	TGTGCCAGCAGCCCCACGGAGGGAACGTATAATTCACCCCTCCACTTT	CASSPTEGTYNSPLHF
once	TRBV7-9	.	TRBJ2-5	TGTGCCAGCAGCTCAGCGGGAATAGGGGGCTCGGAGACCCAGTACTTC	CASSSAGIGGSETQYF
.	TRBV18	TRBD1	TRBJ2-3	TGTGCCAGCTCACCAAGGGGACAGGGGTCAGATACGCAGTATTTT	CASSPRGQGSDTQYF
.	TRBV9	.	TRBJ2-7	TGTGCCAGCAGCCCGAACCCGGGACTGGCCTACGAGCAGTACTTC	CASSPNPGLAYEQYF
.	TRBV29-1	.	TRBJ2-1	TGCAGCGCAAGACCGTCGGCTAGCGAAGGGAAGTTCTTC	CSARPSASEGKFF
.	TRBV7-6	TRBD1	TRBJ1-1	TGTGCCAGCAGCTTAGCCCAGGGGGTCCGGGACACTGAAGCTTTCTTT	CASSLAQGVRDTEAFF
.	TRBV12-3/TRBV12-4	TRBD1	TRBJ1-2	TGTGCCAGCAGTCCCGGACAGGGGTATGGCTACACCTTC	CASSPGQGYGYTF
.	TRBV7-2	TRBD2	TRBJ2-7	TGTGCCAGCAGCTTAAGTTGGGGCGGGGGTAACTACGAGCAGTACTTC	CASSLSWGGGNYEQYF
.	TRBV5-1	TRBD2	TRBJ2-2	TGCGCCAGCAGCTTGATGACTAGCGGGGGGCACACCGGGGAGCTGTTTTTT	CASSLMTSGGHTGELFF
.	TRBV5-1	TRBD1	TRBJ2-7	TGCGCCAGCAGCTTGGCCCCCAGGGGGCGAGGCGAGCAGTACTTC	CASSLAPRGRGEQYF
.	TRBV5-1	.	TRBJ2-1	TGCGCCAGCAGCTTGCTTGGCAGCTACAATGAGCAGTTCTTC	CASSLLGSYNEQFF
.	TRBV7-9	.	TRBJ1-1	TGTGCCAGCAGCTCCCGACCGGGGAGTGAAGCTTTCTTT	CASSSRPGSEAFF
.	TRBV4-3	.	TRBJ2-3	TGCGCCAGCAGCCAAAGCCACCGCGAAACTAGCACAGATACGCAGTATTTT	CASSQSHRETSTDTQYF
.	TRBV19	.	TRBJ1-3	TGTGCCAGTAGGAACCTGGGGCAGGGCAACACCATATATTTT	CASRNLGQGNTIYF
.	TRBV19	TRBD2	TRBJ2-4	TGTGCCAGTAGCCCTCCCCTGACTAGCGGATTAGCCAAAAACATTCAGTACTTC	CASSPPLTSGLAKNIQYF
once	TRBV2	.	TRBJ2-5	TGTGCCAGCAGGGGCGGGACCTGGATGTTTAAAGGAGAGACCCAGTACTTC	CASRGGTWMFKGETQYF
once	TRBV5-1	TRBD1	TRBJ1-6	TGCGCCAGCAGCTTGGTACAGGGGGTATCACCCCTCCACTTT	CASSLVQGVSPLHF
.	TRBV19	TRBD1	TRBJ1-1	TGTGCCAGTAATCAGGGGGGGAACACTGAAGCTTTCTTT	CASNQGGNTEAFF
.	TRBV5-1	.	TRBJ1-6	TGCGCCAGCAGCTTGTCGGGGAGGGAACGTTCACCCCTCCACTTT	CASSLSGRERSPLHF
.	TRBV28	TRBD1	TRBJ1-1	TGTGCCAGCAGGCGGGACAGGGTAACTGAAGCTTTCTTT	CASRRDRVTEAFF
once	TRBV9	.	TRBJ1-6	TGTGCCAGCAGCGAAGGACACGTGTATAATTCACCCCTCCACTTT	CASSEGHVYNSPLHF
.	TRBV12-5	TRBD1	TRBJ1-2	TGTGCTAGTGGTTTGGCCGGGACAGGGGCCTATGGCTACACCTTC	CASGLAGTGAYGYTF
few	TRBV27	TRBD2	TRBJ2-7	TGTGCCAGCAGTCCATCCGCGGGGGGCGGGATTAACTCCTACGAGCAGTACTTC	CASSPSAGGGINSYEQYF
.	TRBV9	TRBD2	TRBJ2-3	TGTGCCAGCAGCGCCAAACTAGCGGGCGGAACAGATACGCAGTATTTT	CASSAKLAGGTDTQYF
.	TRBV5-1	TRBD2	TRBJ2-2	TGCGCCAGCAGCCCCACCCCAGCAGCGGGGACCGGGGAGCTGTTTTTT	CASSPTPAAGTGELFF
.	TRBV5-1	TRBD1	TRBJ2-7	TGCGCCAGCAGCCCTGATCGGGACAGGCAAGCGTACTTC	CASSPDRDRQAYF
once	TRBV29-1	TRBD1	TRBJ1-1	TGCAGCGCCTTAGCCCGGGACAGGGATCACACTGAAGCTTTCTTT	CSALARDRDHTEAFF
.	TRBV4-3	.	TRBJ1-4	TGCGCCAGCAGCCAAGTCTTGACAGTTGGTAATGAAAAACTGTTTTTT	CASSQVLTVGNEKLFF
.	TRBV24-1	.	TRBJ2-7	TGTGCCACCAGTGATTTGAGGGGGTACGAGCAGTACTTC	CATSDLRGYEQYF
.	TRBV3-1/TRBV3-2	TRBD2	TRBJ2-3	TGTGCCAGCAGCCAGGGAGGGCAACCGGGAGGGAAAGGGGGCACAGATACGCAGTATTTT	CASSQGGQPGGKGGTDTQYF
.	TRBV6-5	.	TRBJ2-7	TGTGCCAGCAGACCCAGGGGCGACGGCACCTACGAGCAGTACTTC	CASRPRGDGTYEQYF
.	TRBV7-9	.	TRBJ1-1	TGTGCCAGCAGCTTTGGCTCGAACACTGAAGCTTTCTTT	CASSFGSNTEAFF
once	TRBV3-1/TRBV3-2	.	TRBJ1-5	TGTGCCAGCAGCCAGGTCCCCGCCGGGACACCTAGCAATCAGCCCCAGCATTTT	CASSQVPAGTPSNQPQHF
.	TRBV28	TRBD2	TRBJ2-5	TGTGCCAGCAGTGCGCTCTTAGCGGGAGAGACCCAGTACTTC	CASSALLAGETQYF
.	TRBV2	TRBD2	TRBJ2-5	TGTGCCAGCAGTTCCGGGACTAGCGGCCAAGAGACCCAGTACTTC	CASSSGTSGQETQYF
.	TRBV7-2	.	TRBJ2-3	TGTGCCAGCAGCTTAGGGGGCCCTAGCACAGATACGCAGTATTTT	CASSLGGPSTDTQYF
.	TRBV5-6	.	TRBJ1-3	TGTGCCAGCAGCTTGTCACAGGGTCGATATCGCTCTGGAAACACCATATATTTT	CASSLSQGRYRSGNTIYF
.	TRBV4-2	.	TRBJ2-5	TGTGCCAGCAGCCAAGATCGCCAAGAGACCCAGTACTTC	CASSQDRQETQYF
.	TRBV3-1/TRBV3-2	.	TRBJ2-2	TGTGCCAGCAGCCGTCTCGCGAACACCGGGGAGCTGTTTTTT	CASSRLANTGELFF
.	TRBV7-2	TRBD1	TRBJ1-3	TGTGCCAGCAGCTTAGGCAGGGGGCTAGGAAACACCATATATTTT	CASSLGRGLGNTIYF
.	TRBV14	.	TRBJ2-7	TGTGCCAGCAGCCAAGTGCGGGGCATCTACGAGCAGTACTTC	CASSQVRGIYEQYF
.	TRBV27	.	TRBJ1-6	TGTGCCAGCAGTTTATCGCAGGGTGGCTCCTATAATTCACCCCTCCACTTT	CASSLSQGGSYNSPLHF